These 15 T cell receptor beta chains were sequenced from one sample in a study of cytomegalovirus exposure and HLA in healthy donors (TCRdb year 2017). Libraries came from the immunoSEQ multiplex PCR assay. For the multiplex PCR, a mixture combining 60 forward primers for TCR Vbeta segments and 13 reverse primers for TCR Jbeta segments was used. The immuneACCESS repertoire file appears here via TCRdb, limited to in-frame rearrangements. These files lack a portion of the clones; in checked studies, under half of the deficit traces to unresolved V genes, and the cause of the others is not known. The sample contains about 230,000 clones, roughly 84% of them found a single time. Around 1.4% of the sample rests with the top ten. The sequenced sample was PBMCs. The receptors shown here come from a human donor in good health.

V is TRBV7-3 and J is TRBJ1-2; 10 nucleotides agree with TRBD1. CDR1 and CDR2 (germline): SGHTA, FQGTGA. The V gene end was trimmed by 5 bases and the J gene end by 4 bases; junction bases not matched to a gene: 7. The CDR3 runs to 15 residues. CDR3 coding DNA: TGTGCCAGCAGCCCAGGGACAGGGGTTCTCTATGGCTACACCTTC. Translated, it gives CASSPGTGVLYGYTF.

The chain employs TRBV9 and TRBJ1-2, with D possibly matching TRBD1 (5 bases). The CDR3 is made up of 12 amino acids. Germline V gene sequence: CDR1 SGDLS, CDR2 YYNGEE. The V end lost 2 bases, the J end lost 7 bases, and 9 bases lay between the germline ends. The CDR3 reads CASSVGTSGYTF. The CDR3 region has the DNA TGTGCCAGCAGCGTGGGGACTTCTGGCTACACCTTC.

In DNA, the CDR3 is TGTGCCAGCAGACTGGACCGCCGAGGGTACGAGCAGTACTTC. It specifies CASRLDRRGYEQYF. The chain joins TRBV6-5 to TRBJ2-7; tentatively, D is TRBD2 (5 bases). V lost 6 bases, J lost 4 bases, and 16 bases lay in between. Germline V CDR1 and CDR2: MNHEY, SVGAGI. This CDR3 contains 14 residues.

This clone showed up just a few times. This chain uses TRBV5-6 with TRBJ2-7, with D hard to call. The germline V and J ends were trimmed by 1 base and 3 bases, with 8 bases remaining between them. From germline, CDR1 is SGHDT and CDR2 YYEEEE. CDR3 length: 13 amino acids. CDR3 DNA sequence: TGTGCCAGCAGCTTGCGACACCACTACGAGCAGTACTTC. Translating it yields CASSLRHHYEQYF. Drawing the rest from reference TRBV5-6 and TRBJ2-7, the complete variable domain is DAGVTQSPTHLIKTRGQQVTLRCSPKSGHDTVSWYQQALGQGPQFIFQYYEEEERQRGNFPDRFSGHQFPNYSSELNVNALLLGDSALYLCASSLRHHYEQYFGPGTRLTVT.

This clone showed up just once. The rearrangement joins TRBV5-1 to TRBJ1-4, with D unclear. CDR3 length: 15 amino acids. Trimming removed 1 base at V and 0 bases at J, with 7 bases between. Per germline, CDR1 SGHRS and CDR2 YFSETQ. CDR3 coding DNA: TGCGCCAGCAGCTTGCAGTCAGCAACTAATGAAAAACTGTTTTTT. Amino acid sequence: CASSLQSATNEKLFF.

The chain uses TRBV6-5 and TRBJ2-2, with 8 positions matching TRBD1. V shed 2 bases and J 7 bases; nucleotides not matched to a gene: 6. The CDR3 contains 15 residues. The germline CDR1 and CDR2 sequences are MNHEY and SVGAGI. The CDR3 spells CASSYQGAVVGELFF. DNA for the CDR3: TGTGCCAGCAGTTACCAGGGGGCGGTTGTCGGGGAGCTGTTTTTT.

J is TRBJ2-7 and V is TRBV5-4; 9 bases are shared with TRBD1. V shed 4 bases, J shed 3 bases, and the junction held 8 bases outside the gene matches. This CDR3 has 15 amino acids. Germline values: CDR1 SGHNT, CDR2 YYREEE (reference sequence). For the CDR3, the DNA is TGTGCCAGCAGCCGCGGGACAGGGACTTTCTACGAGCAGTACTTC. Its protein product is CASSRGTGTFYEQYF. Supplemented by reference TRBV5-4 and TRBJ2-7, the full variable domain reads ETGVTQSPTHLIKTRGQQVTLRCSSQSGHNTVSWYQQALGQGPQFIFQYYREEENGRGNFPPRFSGLQFPNYSSELNVNALELDDSALYLCASSRGTGTFYEQYFGPGTRLTVT.

The chain is built from TRBV19 and TRBJ1-5; a possible D gene is TRBD1 (6 bases). The CDR3 is 14 residues long. Trimming took 3 bases from V and 8 from J, leaving 14 bases between them. The germline gives CDR1 LNHDA, CDR2 SQIVND (reference sequence). The CDR3 sequence: CASSMVQGSEPQHF. CDR3 nucleotide sequence: TGTGCCAGTAGTATGGTGCAGGGGTCGGAGCCCCAGCATTTT.

The chain recombines TRBV18 with TRBJ2-3; 9 positions match TRBD2. Germline assignment: CDR1 KGHSH and CDR2 LQKENI. Losses at the gene ends were 4 bases for V and 5 bases for J; bases not matched to a gene: 4. The CDR3 consists of 14 residues. CDR3 in DNA: TGTGCCAGCTCACAACTAGCGGGCATAGATACGCAGTATTTT. Amino acids: CASSQLAGIDTQYF.

The chain joins TRBV27 to TRBJ1-6; D gene ambiguous. Germline V gives CDR1 MNHEY, CDR2 SMNVEV (reference sequence). This CDR3 spans 17 amino acids. V lost 6 bases to trimming and J lost 5 bases, with 20 bases between them. The DNA for the CDR3 is TGTGCCAGCAGGATACAAGAGTCCGGGTCGAATAATTCACCCCTCCACTTT. It yields the protein CASRIQESGSNNSPLHF.

This chain joins TRBV28 and TRBJ2-7; 7 nucleotides match TRBD1. The germline gives CDR1 MDHEN, CDR2 SYDVKM. This CDR3 spans 13 amino acids. V dropped 6 bases and J dropped 3; count of bases not matched to a gene: 5. The CDR3 coding sequence is TGTGCCAGCAGGCACAGGGGCAACTACGAGCAGTACTTC. It specifies CASRHRGNYEQYF.

V usage is TRBV28 and J usage is TRBJ1-1; the D is unclear. V was pared by 6 bases and J by 0 bases, with 14 bases between. Germline V gene data show CDR1 as MDHEN and CDR2 as SYDVKM. This CDR3 contains 15 residues. DNA for the CDR3: TGTGCCAGCAGCACGTCAGGAGGACTGAACACTGAAGCTTTCTTT. Protein sequence: CASSTSGGLNTEAFF.

The chain joins TRBV25-1 to TRBJ2-5; tentatively, D is TRBD1 (6 bases). The CDR3 has 16 amino acids. Germline V gene sequence: CDR1 MGHDK, CDR2 SYGVNS. Trimming took off 9 bases at V and 2 bases at J, with 22 bases between the two ends. The CDR3 region is CASRIDWGLGQETQYF. The DNA for the CDR3 is TGTGCCAGTAGAATAGATTGGGGGCTGGGTCAAGAGACCCAGTACTTC.

The rearrangement uses TRBV7-3 and TRBJ2-7; 7 nucleotides agree with TRBD2. Losses at the gene ends were 8 bases for V and 0 bases for J; bases not matched to a gene: 7. The V gene's germline CDR1 is SGHTA and CDR2 FQGTGA. The CDR3 is 14 residues long. CDR3 sequence (DNA): TGTGCCAGCCCAGAGGGCGGGAGCTCCTACGAGCAGTACTTC. Amino acids: CASPEGGSSYEQYF.

The chain links TRBV5-4 to TRBJ2-2; 10 bases are shared with TRBD2. The length of the CDR3 is 16 residues. CDR1 is SGHNT, CDR2 YYREEE, per germline (reference sequence). V lost 3 bases, J lost 4 bases, and 6 bases stayed unmatched. The CDR3 protein is CASSSGLAKITGELFF. For the CDR3, the DNA is TGTGCCAGCAGCTCGGGACTAGCGAAGATCACCGGGGAGCTGTTTTTT. Variable domain in full (rest from reference TRBV5-4 and TRBJ2-2): ETGVTQSPTHLIKTRGQQVTLRCSSQSGHNTVSWYQQALGQGPQFIFQYYREEENGRGNFPPRFSGLQFPNYSSELNVNALELDDSALYLCASSSGLAKITGELFFGEGSRLTVL.